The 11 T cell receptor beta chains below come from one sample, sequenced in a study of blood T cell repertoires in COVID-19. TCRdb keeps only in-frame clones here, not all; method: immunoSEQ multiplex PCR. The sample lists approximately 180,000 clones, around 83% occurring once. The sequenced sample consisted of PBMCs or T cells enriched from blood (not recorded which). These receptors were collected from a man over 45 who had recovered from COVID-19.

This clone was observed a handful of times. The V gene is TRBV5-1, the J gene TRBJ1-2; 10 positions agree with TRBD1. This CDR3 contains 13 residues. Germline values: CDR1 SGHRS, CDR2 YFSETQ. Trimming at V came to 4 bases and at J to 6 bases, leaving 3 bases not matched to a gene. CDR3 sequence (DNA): TGCGCCAGCAGCCTGACAGGGGGCGATGGCTACACCTTC. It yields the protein CASSLTGGDGYTF. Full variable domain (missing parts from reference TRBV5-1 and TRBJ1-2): KAGVTQTPRYLIKTRGQQVTLSCSPISGHRSVSWYQQTPGQGLQFLFEYFSETQRNKGNFPGRFSGRQFSNSRSEMNVSTLELGDSALYLCASSLTGGDGYTFGSGTRLTVV.

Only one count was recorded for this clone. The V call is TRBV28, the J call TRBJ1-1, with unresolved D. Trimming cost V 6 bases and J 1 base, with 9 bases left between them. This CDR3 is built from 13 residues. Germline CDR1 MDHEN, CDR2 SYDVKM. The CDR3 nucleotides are TGTGCCAGCAGGATGACTACGAACACTGAAGCTTTCTTT. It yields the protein CASRMTTNTEAFF.

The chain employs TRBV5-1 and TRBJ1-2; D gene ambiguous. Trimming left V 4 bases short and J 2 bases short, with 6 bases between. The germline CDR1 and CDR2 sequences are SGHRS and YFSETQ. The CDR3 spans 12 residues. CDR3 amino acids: CASSLENYGYTF. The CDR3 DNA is TGCGCCAGCAGCCTAGAGAACTATGGCTACACCTTC.

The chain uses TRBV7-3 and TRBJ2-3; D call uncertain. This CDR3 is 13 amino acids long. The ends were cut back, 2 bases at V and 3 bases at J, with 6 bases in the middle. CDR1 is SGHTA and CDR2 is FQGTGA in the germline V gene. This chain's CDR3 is CASSLLETDTQYF. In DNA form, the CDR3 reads TGTGCCAGCAGCTTATTAGAGACAGATACGCAGTATTTT.

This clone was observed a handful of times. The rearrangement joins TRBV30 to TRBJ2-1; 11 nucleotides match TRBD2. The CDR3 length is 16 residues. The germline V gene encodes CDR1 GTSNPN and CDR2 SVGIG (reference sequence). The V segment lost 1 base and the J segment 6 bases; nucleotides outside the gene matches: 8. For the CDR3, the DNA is TGTGCCTGGAGTGACCCACTAGCGGGGGTTTCCAATGAGCAGTTCTTC. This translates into CAWSDPLAGVSNEQFF.

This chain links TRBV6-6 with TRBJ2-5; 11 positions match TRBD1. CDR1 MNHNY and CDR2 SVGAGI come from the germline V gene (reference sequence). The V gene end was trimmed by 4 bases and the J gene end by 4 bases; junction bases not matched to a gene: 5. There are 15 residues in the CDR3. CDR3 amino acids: CASSWTGGASETQYF. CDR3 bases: TGTGCCAGCAGTTGGACAGGGGGCGCGTCAGAGACCCAGTACTTC.

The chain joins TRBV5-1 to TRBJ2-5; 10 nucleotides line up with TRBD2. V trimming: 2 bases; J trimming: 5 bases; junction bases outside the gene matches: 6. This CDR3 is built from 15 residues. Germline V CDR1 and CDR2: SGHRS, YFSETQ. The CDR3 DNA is TGCGCCAGCAGCTTCAGCGGGGGGGCGGGTGAGACCCAGTACTTC. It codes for CASSFSGGAGETQYF.

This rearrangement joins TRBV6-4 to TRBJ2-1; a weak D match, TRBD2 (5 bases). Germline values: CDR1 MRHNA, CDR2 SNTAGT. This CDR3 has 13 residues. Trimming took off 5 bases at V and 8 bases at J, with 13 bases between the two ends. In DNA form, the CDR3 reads TGTGCCAGCAGTCTTGGCCCCGGGGATGAGCAGTTCTTC. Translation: CASSLGPGDEQFF.

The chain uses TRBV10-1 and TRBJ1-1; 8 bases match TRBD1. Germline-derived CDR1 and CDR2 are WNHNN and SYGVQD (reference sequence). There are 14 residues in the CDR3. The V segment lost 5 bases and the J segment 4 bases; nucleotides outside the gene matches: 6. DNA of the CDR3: TGCGCCAGCAGTAGTTTACAGGGGGGCACTGAAGCTTTCTTT. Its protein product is CASSSLQGGTEAFF.

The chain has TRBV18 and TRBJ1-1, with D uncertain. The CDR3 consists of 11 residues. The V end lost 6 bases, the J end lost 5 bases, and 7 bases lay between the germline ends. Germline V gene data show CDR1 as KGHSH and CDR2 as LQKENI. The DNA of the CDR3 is TGTGCCAGCTCGACCGGGACTGAAGCTTTCTTT. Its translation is CASSTGTEAFF.

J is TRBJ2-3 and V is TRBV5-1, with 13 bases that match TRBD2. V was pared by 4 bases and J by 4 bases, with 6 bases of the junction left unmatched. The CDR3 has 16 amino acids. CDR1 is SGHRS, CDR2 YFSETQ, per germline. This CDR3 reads CASSPTLAGGADTQYF. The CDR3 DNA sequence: TGCGCCAGCAGCCCGACACTAGCGGGGGGGGCAGATACGCAGTATTTT.